Presented here are 5 T cell receptor beta chains from one specimen sequenced in a study of blood T cell repertoires in COVID-19. TCRdb's table, derived via immunoSEQ multiplex PCR, lists solely in-frame clones and lacks some. Here the sample spans 88,000 or so clones, 82% being singletons. Sequencing was carried out using peripheral blood. These TCRs come from a man older than 75 with acute or convalescent COVID-19.

This chain links TRBV10-3 with TRBJ1-2, with 8 bases fitting TRBD1. This CDR3 spans 15 amino acids. Germline trimming cut 9 bases from V and 6 bases from J; bases unmatched to any gene: 15. Germline assignment: CDR1 ENHRY and CDR2 SYGVKD. The CDR3 region has the DNA TGTGCCATTAGGCCGTCGACAGGGGTATCTGATGGCTACACCTTC. Translating it yields CAIRPSTGVSDGYTF.

The chain employs TRBV18 and TRBJ2-2; perhaps TRBD1 as D (6 bases). Germline loops: CDR1 KGHSH, CDR2 LQKENI. CDR3 length: 17 residues. V was clipped by 6 bases and J by 1 base, with 18 bases between them. The CDR3 region has the DNA TGTGCCAGCTCTCCTTCTAAACCGGGACAGAACACCGGGGAGCTGTTTTTT. This codes for CASSPSKPGQNTGELFF.

The chain recombines TRBV6-5 with TRBJ1-2; no clear D. V dropped 2 bases and J dropped 3 bases, with 7 bases sitting between them. Germline V CDR1 and CDR2: MNHEY, SVGAGI. There are 13 residues in the CDR3. CDR3 residues: CASSYGGYYGYTF. The CDR3 DNA is TGTGCCAGCAGTTACGGAGGGTACTATGGCTACACCTTC.

V usage is TRBV19 and J usage is TRBJ1-1, with D perhaps TRBD1 (5 bases). This CDR3 is built from 12 residues. Germline CDR1 reads LNHDA; CDR2 reads SQIVND (reference sequence). V was clipped by 10 bases and J by 5 bases, with 14 bases between them. In DNA form, the CDR3 reads TGTGCCACCCACAACAGACAGACTGAAGCTTTCTTT. It translates to CATHNRQTEAFF. The complete variable domain, with remaining parts taken from reference TRBV19 and TRBJ1-1, reads DGGITQSPKYLFRKEGQNVTLSCEQNLNHDAMYWYRQDPGQGLRLIYYSQIVNDFQKGDIAEGYSVSREKKESFPLTVTSAQKNPTAFYLCATHNRQTEAFFGQGTRLTVV.

The chain couples TRBV2 to TRBJ1-1, with 11 bases lining up with TRBD1. The junction had 17 bases not matched to a gene; V was cut back by 8 bases and J by 0 bases. Germline lookup yields CDR1 SNHLY and CDR2 FYNNEI. This CDR3 region has 19 residues. CDR3 protein: CASRRRTGTGGGMNTEAFF. In nucleotides, the CDR3 is TGTGCCAGCCGCCGCCGTACCGGGACAGGGGGGGGCATGAACACTGAAGCTTTCTTT.